This T cell receptor (beta chain) was obtained from a study of shared clonotypes between healthy human individuals. Per germline, CDR1 SNHLY and CDR2 FYNNEI. There are 12 residues in the CDR3. V dropped 3 bases and J dropped 8 bases, with 8 bases sitting between them. Replicate PCRs for sorted subsets used around 190 ng DNA; this equaled 30,000 to 35,000 T cell genomes. Profiled with immunoSEQ multiplex PCR; TCRdb holds only in-frame clones, not every one. The sample shows roughly 330,000 clones, around 67% of them seen only once. A word on this clone: The antigen is not known.

The split of CD4+ cells yielded CD45RA+ naive and CD45RA-negative memory subsets. Points from the study as a whole: Relative to clonotypes present in all four donors, those not shared had lower generation probabilities.

Sequenced material: memory CD4+ T cells sorted from blood. This sample's subset: CD45RA-negative fraction. The V and J genes are TRBV2 and TRBJ2-1; D may be TRBD1 (6 bases). This TCR derives from a man aged 25 to 40 in good health. Written as DNA, the CDR3 is TGTGCCAGCAGTGAGGACAGTCATGAGCAGTTCTTC. Its protein product is CASSEDSHEQFF.